This T cell receptor (beta chain) was profiled in a study of regulatory T cells in long-lasting Graves disease. Per germline, CDR1 MNHEY and CDR2 SMNVEV (reference sequence). CDR3 length: 16 residues. Trimming left V 3 bases short and J 0 bases short, with 15 bases between. This clonotype was recorded at least ten times. Arm-PCR of CDR3 regions with iRepertoire HTBI primers generated TCR beta libraries. TCRdb passed the multiplex PCR reads through MiXCR, listing each CDR3 protein once. The sample lists fewer than 400,000 distinct CDR3 sequences; approximately 20% were seen once. The sample's time point: newly diagnosed GD, antithyroid drugs for less than 3 months. From RNA extracted from PBMCs, the TCR library was made.

This chain connects TRBV27 to TRBJ2-7, with D perhaps being TRBD1 or TRBD2 (5 bases each). The sequence was collected from a female donor with Graves disease. Sequences were derived from peripheral blood mononuclear cells (PBMCs), sampled at new diagnosis, from a patient treated with antithyroid drugs. The chain's CDR3 is CASSFHGADSSYEQYF. For the CDR3, the DNA is TGTGCCAGCAGTTTTCACGGGGCCGATAGCTCCTACGAGCAGTACTTC.